The entry below describes one TCR beta chain. The data are from a study of blood T cell repertoires in COVID-19. Study in general: Italy, Spain and the United States were the sources of the convalescent and acute COVID-19 samples.

CDR1 is SEHNR, CDR2 FQNEAQ, per germline (reference sequence). The CDR3 runs to 16 residues. Trimming shortened V by 1 base and J by 7 bases, and 17 bases separated the two germline ends. Everyone who took part was about 18 to 90 years old, and they came from 20 to 25 US areas. Participants' reported clinical history set cohort assignment. Cohort 3 recovery required two negative PCRs, clearance, or symptom resolution. Assay: immunoSEQ multiplex PCR; the TCRdb copy retains only in-frame clones and omits some. The sample lists some 150,000 clones, about three quarters occurring once. The clonotype originates from a woman aged 50 to 65 who had recovered from COVID-19. This chain joins TRBV7-9 and TRBJ2-1; D not resolved. The sample taken for sequencing was PBMCs or T cells enriched from blood (not recorded which). The CDR3 nucleotides are TGTGCCAGCAGCTTAGGAGGTAGGCCCGGTAAAAATGAGCAGTTCTTC. It specifies CASSLGGRPGKNEQFF.